A selection of T cell receptor beta chains follows, all from one sample in a study of control samples from healthy donors and cancer patients. TCRdb keeps only in-frame clones here, not all; method: immunoSEQ multiplex PCR. The sample records approximately 160,000 clones, about 93% being singletons. The sample comprised blood. The receptors were sampled from a woman aged 25 to 39 in good health. CDR3s include the opening cysteine and the closing phenylalanine or tryptophan. Fields, in order: J gene, D gene, V gene, CDR3 length, clone size, CDR3 DNA, CDR3 protein. The D gene is left open where the match is weak. Only some rows state a clone size, as once, few, many or a class for expanded clones.

TRBJ2-2 | NA | TRBV5-1 | 13 | NA | TGCGCCAGCACCGAAGGGGACACCGGGGAGCTGTTTTTT | CASTEGDTGELFF
TRBJ1-6 | NA | TRBV4-3 | 19 | NA | TGCGCCAGCAGCCAAGAAATCAGGAAGGGGAGCTCCTATAATTCACCCCTCCACTTT | CASSQEIRKGSSYNSPLHF
TRBJ1-4 | NA | TRBV30 | 16 | NA | TGTGCCTGGAGAGCCAGGGTAGACACAACTAATGAAAAACTGTTTTTT | CAWRARVDTTNEKLFF
TRBJ1-2 | TRBD1 | TRBV30 | 15 | NA | TGTGCCTGGAGCCGTATAAGGGGGCTTAACTATGGCTACACCTTC | CAWSRIRGLNYGYTF
TRBJ2-1 | NA | TRBV12-5 | 17 | NA | TGTGCTAGTGGTTTGGTTTGGCGGACTGACTCCTACAATGAGCAGTTCTTC | CASGLVWRTDSYNEQFF
TRBJ2-7 | TRBD2 | TRBV10-3 | 15 | NA | TGTGCCATCAGTGAGCCACTGACTAGCGGTTACGAGCAGTACTTC | CAISEPLTSGYEQYF
TRBJ1-1 | NA | TRBV7-3 | 13 | NA | TGTGCCAGCAGCTTATACAGATACACTGAAGCTTTCTTT | CASSLYRYTEAFF
TRBJ2-1 | NA | TRBV6-5 | 14 | NA | TGTGCCAGCAGTCCCCCAGGCCGAAAAGTAGGGCAGTTCTTC | CASSPPGRKVGQFF
TRBJ1-6 | NA | TRBV28 | 16 | NA | TGTGCCAGCGATAGTGTGGGGTGGCAGGGGAATTCACCCCTCCACTTT | CASDSVGWQGNSPLHF
TRBJ2-3 | NA | TRBV11-2 | 14 | once | TGTGCCAGCAGCCCAGACAGGCTCGCAGATACGCAGTATTTT | CASSPDRLADTQYF
TRBJ2-3 | NA | TRBV29-1 | 16 | NA | TGCAGCGTAACAACCCGACAGGGGCGGGGGGCAGATACGCAGTATTTT | CSVTTRQGRGADTQYF
TRBJ1-1 | NA | TRBV10-2 | 15 | NA | TGCGCCAGCAGTGACGACACAAGGGGAGGGACTGAAGCTTTCTTT | CASSDDTRGGTEAFF
TRBJ1-5 | NA | TRBV30 | 14 | few | TGTGCCTGGAGTAGCCGGGACCTCGTTCAGCCCCAGCATTTT | CAWSSRDLVQPQHF
TRBJ2-2 | TRBD2 | TRBV4-1 | 17 | NA | TGCGCCAGCAGCCACGGACTAGCGGGGTCGAACACCGGGGAGCTGTTTTTT | CASSHGLAGSNTGELFF
TRBJ1-1 | NA | TRBV7-3 | 15 | once | TGTGCCAGCAGCTTAAATGGAGAAAAGAACACTGAAGCTTTCTTT | CASSLNGEKNTEAFF
TRBJ2-5 | TRBD2 | TRBV11-2 | 19 | NA | TGTGCCAGCAGCTCAACTAGCGGGAGGGCCTTGGGTACACAAGAGACCCAGTACTTC | CASSSTSGRALGTQETQYF
TRBJ2-2 | NA | TRBV28 | 12 | NA | TGTGCCAGCAGCCGCTGGGCCGGGGAGCTGTTTTTT | CASSRWAGELFF
TRBJ2-5 | TRBD2 | TRBV5-4 | 16 | NA | TGTGCCAGCAGCTTCCATATAGCGGGAGGGCAAGAGACCCAGTACTTC | CASSFHIAGGQETQYF
TRBJ2-3 | NA | TRBV30 | 12 | NA | TGTGCCTGGAATACGCCCACAGATACGCAGTATTTT | CAWNTPTDTQYF
TRBJ2-5 | NA | TRBV7-9 | 17 | NA | TGTGCCAGCAGCTTAGATATGCCCGAAACGGTGAAAGAGACCCAGTACTTC | CASSLDMPETVKETQYF
TRBJ1-1 | NA | TRBV11-1 | 12 | NA | TGTGCCAGCAGCACCTTGAACACTGAAGCTTTCTTT | CASSTLNTEAFF
TRBJ2-3 | TRBD1 | TRBV6-4 | 15 | NA | TGTGCCAGCAGTGACAGGGGGCGATTCACAGATACGCAGTATTTT | CASSDRGRFTDTQYF
TRBJ1-3 | NA | TRBV6-1 | 12 | NA | TGTGCCAGCAGTGATCCTGGAAACACCATATATTTT | CASSDPGNTIYF
TRBJ2-7 | NA | TRBV10-3 | 14 | NA | TGTGCCATCAGTGAGTCATTAGGGTCGAGGGAGCAGTACTTC | CAISESLGSREQYF
TRBJ2-7 | TRBD1 | TRBV6-5 | 15 | NA | TGTGCCAGCAGTTTCTCCAGGGGGCGTGGGCACGAGCAGTACTTC | CASSFSRGRGHEQYF
TRBJ2-7 | NA | TRBV5-1 | 16 | once | TGCGCCAGCAGCTTGGCCGCGGCTAGCGTCTCCTACGAGCAGTACTTC | CASSLAAASVSYEQYF
TRBJ2-1 | TRBD2 | TRBV5-5 | 16 | NA | TGTGCCAGCAGCTTGTTTACTAGCGGGAGTTTCAATGAGCAGTTCTTC | CASSLFTSGSFNEQFF
TRBJ1-6 | NA | TRBV10-3 | 14 | NA | TGTGCCATCAGGAGTGTATTTGGGGGTTCACCCCTCCACTTT | CAIRSVFGGSPLHF
TRBJ1-1 | TRBD1 | TRBV2 | 15 | once | TGTGCCACTGGAAAGGACAGGGCTCGGGGCACTGAAGCTTTCTTT | CATGKDRARGTEAFF
TRBJ1-2 | NA | TRBV7-2 | 12 | few | TGTGCCAGCAGCTTAGGACGGACGACTTACACCTTC | CASSLGRTTYTF
TRBJ2-7 | TRBD2 | TRBV7-9 | 15 | once | TGTGCCAGCAGCTCGATGGGACTACTTCTTTACGAGCAGTACTTC | CASSSMGLLLYEQYF
TRBJ1-1 | NA | TRBV18 | 15 | few | TGTGCCAGCTCACCGAGGCAGGGCAGGAACACTGAAGCTTTCTTT | CASSPRQGRNTEAFF
TRBJ2-2 | NA | TRBV5-3 | 16 | NA | TGTGCCAGAAGCCCCCTAAGGCAGGGGAACACCGGGGAGCTGTTTTTT | CARSPLRQGNTGELFF
TRBJ2-2 | NA | TRBV7-3 | 13 | NA | TGTGCCAGCAGCTCATTAGGGGACGGGGAGCTGTTTTTT | CASSSLGDGELFF
TRBJ2-1 | TRBD2 | TRBV6-6 | 17 | NA | TGTGCCAGCCGTCGACTAGCGGGAGTTAGCGGGTACAATGAGCAGTTCTTC | CASRRLAGVSGYNEQFF
TRBJ1-5 | NA | TRBV20-1 | 12 | NA | TGCAGTGCTAGTAATAGCAATCAGCCCCAGCATTTT | CSASNSNQPQHF
TRBJ1-6 | NA | TRBV19 | 16 | NA | TGTGCCAGTAGTCCCGCCCGAAGCTCCTATAATTCACCCCTCCACTTT | CASSPARSSYNSPLHF
TRBJ2-3 | NA | TRBV7-3 | 15 | NA | TGTGCCAGCAGCTTAGTTGCGGAGATCACAGATACGCAGTATTTT | CASSLVAEITDTQYF
TRBJ2-1 | NA | TRBV6-5 | 15 | NA | TGTGCCAGCAGGCCCACCCACTCCTCCTACAATGAGCAGTTCTTC | CASRPTHSSYNEQFF
TRBJ2-7 | NA | TRBV5-1 | 13 | NA | TGCGCCAGCAGCTTGGTACAGGGCTACGAGCAGTACTTC | CASSLVQGYEQYF
TRBJ1-3 | NA | TRBV7-8 | 14 | NA | TGTGCCAGCAGCTTGCATAGCTCTGGAAACACCATATATTTT | CASSLHSSGNTIYF
TRBJ1-1 | NA | TRBV24-1 | 13 | NA | TGTGCCACCACCCCGGACGGGAACACTGAAGCTTTCTTT | CATTPDGNTEAFF
TRBJ2-5 | TRBD2 | TRBV7-2 | 16 | NA | TGTGCCAGCAGCTTAAATAGGACTAGCGCACGGGTCGCCCAGTACTTC | CASSLNRTSARVAQYF
TRBJ1-5 | NA | TRBV7-8 | 16 | NA | TGTGCCAGCAGCTTAGACGTCCACGGCTACAATCAGCCCCAGCATTTT | CASSLDVHGYNQPQHF
TRBJ1-5 | NA | TRBV27 | 13 | NA | TGTGCCAGCAGTTTGGGAGCTAATCAGCCCCAGCATTTT | CASSLGANQPQHF
TRBJ1-1 | NA | TRBV3-1/TRBV3-2 | 12 | NA | TGTGCCAGCAGACAGGGGAACACTGAAGCTTTCTTT | CASRQGNTEAFF
TRBJ1-2 | NA | TRBV4-1 | 18 | NA | TGCGCCAGCAGCCATTCCCTGGGGGGGGACCTGGACTTATATGGCTACACCTTC | CASSHSLGGDLDLYGYTF
TRBJ2-7 | NA | TRBV14 | 14 | NA | TGTGCCAGCAGCCAAGAGGTGTCGGGGTACGAGCAGTACTTC | CASSQEVSGYEQYF
TRBJ2-7 | TRBD1 | TRBV24-1 | 15 | NA | TGTGCCACCAGTGATTTGAACAGGGGGGAGTACGAGCAGTACTTC | CATSDLNRGEYEQYF
TRBJ2-3 | TRBD1 | TRBV5-6 | 16 | NA | TGTGCCAGCAGCTTGGTAAGGACAGGCCGTCCAGATACGCAGTATTTT | CASSLVRTGRPDTQYF
TRBJ2-3 | TRBD2 | TRBV19 | 19 | NA | TGTGCCAGTAGTATCGAGAGCGGGACCCTTACGTCCCGAGCTGATACGCAGTATTTT | CASSIESGTLTSRADTQYF
TRBJ1-5 | NA | TRBV2 | 12 | once | TGTGCCAGCAGTGATGAGGGTAGTACCCAGCATTTT | CASSDEGSTQHF
TRBJ2-1 | TRBD2 | TRBV6-4 | 16 | NA | TGTGCCAGCAGTGCCACGGGCGGGAGGGCCTACAATGAGCAGTTCTTC | CASSATGGRAYNEQFF
TRBJ2-1 | NA | TRBV11-2 | 14 | once | TGTGCCAGCAGCTTATCGACTAATCTGAATGAGCAGTTCTTC | CASSLSTNLNEQFF
TRBJ2-7 | TRBD2 | TRBV4-2 | 16 | NA | TGTGCCAGCAGCCAAGATGGGACTAGCGGCTCCTACGAGCAGTACTTC | CASSQDGTSGSYEQYF
TRBJ2-7 | NA | TRBV28 | 13 | NA | TGTGCCAGCACCGATCTCGTCTCCTACGAGCAGTACTTC | CASTDLVSYEQYF
TRBJ2-7 | TRBD1 | TRBV28 | 13 | NA | TGTGCCAGCAGAGAGACAGGGTTTGACGAGCAGTACTTC | CASRETGFDEQYF